This is a list of T cell receptor beta chains from one sample in a study of T-cell memory formation after mild COVID-19. TCRdb reanalysed the 5' RACE reads using MiXCR and keeps one entry per CDR3 protein. The data hold 410,000 or so distinct CDR3 sequences, with roughly a quarter observed a single time. Sequenced material: PBMCs or a T cell subset sorted from them (not recorded which). These receptors were taken from an adult woman who had mild COVID-19 (a few samples of this study predate the infection). Cell type and time point are not known. CDR3s include the opening cysteine and the closing phenylalanine or tryptophan. A D gene is named only where the DNA matches it firmly.

TRBJ1-4 | TRBV7-9 | NA | CASSAMGEKLFF
TRBJ2-3 | TRBV24-1 | NA | CATSGPQGHTQYF
TRBJ2-2 | TRBV14 | TRBD2 | CASSHRSLAGNTGELFF
TRBJ2-7 | TRBV7-9 | NA | CASSPGDYEQYF
TRBJ2-7 | TRBV13 | TRBD1 | CASSLGTGGVHEQYF
TRBJ2-3 | TRBV29-1 | TRBD1 | CSVGLTGGLTDTQYF
TRBJ2-7 | TRBV20-1 | TRBD2 | CSARGLASSYEQYF
TRBJ2-7 | TRBV12-3/TRBV12-4 | NA | CASSLRQALSEQYF
TRBJ2-7 | TRBV12-3/TRBV12-4 | NA | CASSLSGASYEQYF
TRBJ1-1 | TRBV6-5 | TRBD1 | CASRPHRGLDTEAFF
TRBJ2-1 | TRBV4-1 | NA | CASSQVGGGISYNEQFF
TRBJ1-4 | TRBV7-8 | NA | CASSLEGDGGANEKLFF
TRBJ1-1 | TRBV5-5 | NA | CASSLFMNTEAFF
TRBJ1-3 | TRBV30 | NA | CAWKSGRNSGNTIYF
TRBJ2-1 | TRBV29-1 | NA | CSVSGFKRNEQFF
TRBJ2-7 | TRBV3-1 | NA | CASSQEPRNAYEQYF
TRBJ1-3 | TRBV7-2 | NA | CASSLDALGSGNTIYF
TRBJ1-1 | TRBV3-1 | NA | CASSHKDHGNTEAFF
TRBJ1-2 | TRBV7-2 | TRBD1 | CASSLGTGHYGYTF
TRBJ2-7 | TRBV20-1 | TRBD2 | CSARQASGSYEQYF
TRBJ1-6 | TRBV4-2 | NA | CASSQGLVRFGNSPLHF
TRBJ1-5 | TRBV19 | NA | CASRGGESNQPQHF
TRBJ2-3 | TRBV6-5 | NA | CASTPSGLTDTQYF
TRBJ2-7 | TRBV12-3/TRBV12-4 | NA | CASSFQGFEQYF
TRBJ2-5 | TRBV11-3 | TRBD2 | CASSPRLAGYQETQYF